Below, 24 T cell receptor beta chains from the same sample are listed, as sequenced in a study of T-cell reconstitution after alpha-beta-depleted transplantation in children. Unique molecular identifiers were built into the TCRbeta library. TCRdb recomputed calls from the PCR reads with MiXCR, one row per CDR3 protein. Among 500,000 to 750,000 distinct CDR3 sequences listed, more than 20% were seen once. The source material was PBMCs, sampled before TCRalphabeta/CD19-depleted stem cell transplant. Receptors were obtained from a boy in the first two years of life with Wiskott-Aldrich syndrome, due to receive a stem cell transplant.

The chain couples TRBV20-1 to TRBJ1-1; no clear D gene. Trimming left V 0 bases short and J 2 bases short, with 7 bases between. CDR3 length equals 13 residues. The germline CDR1 and CDR2 sequences are DFQATT and SNEGSKA (reference sequence). In nucleotides, the CDR3 is TGCAGTGCTAGAGAGACCAAAAACACTGAAGCTTTCTTT. It is translated as CSARETKNTEAFF.

Points on this clonotype: One end of the junction does not line up with germline, which may come from a read error. The rearrangement links TRBV5-1 to TRBJ2-1; 10 nucleotides match TRBD2. Per the germline V gene, CDR1 is SGHRS and CDR2 is YFSETQ. The CDR3 has 16 residues. Written as DNA, the CDR3 is TGCGCCAGCGGCTTGGTCCCTAGCGGGAGCGGGAATGAGCAGTTCTTC. Encoded protein: CASGLVPSGSGNEQFF.

This sequence joins TRBV7-9 and TRBJ1-4; D not certain. CDR1 SEHNR and CDR2 FQNEAQ come from the germline V gene (reference sequence). Trimming took off 3 bases at V and 6 bases at J, with 11 bases between the two ends. The CDR3 contains 14 residues. CDR3 region: CASSFRGYDEKLFF. The CDR3 region has the DNA TGTGCCAGCAGCTTTCGGGGTTATGATGAAAAACTGTTTTTT.

The V call is TRBV30, the J call TRBJ2-2; D not certain. The CDR3 has 14 residues. The V gene lost 3 bases and the J gene lost 6 bases, with 14 bases spanning the gap. Germline values: CDR1 GTSNPN, CDR2 SVGIG (reference sequence). The CDR3 DNA reads TGTGCCTGGAGGCGGACCGGCGGCGCCGGGGAGCTGTTTTTT. Translation: CAWRRTGGAGELFF.

This clonotype occurred a few times. This chain connects TRBV20-1 to TRBJ2-2, with 10 bases matching TRBD2. The CDR3 contains 16 residues. Per the germline V gene, CDR1 is DFQATT and CDR2 is SNEGSKA (reference sequence). With V trimmed by 6 bases and J by 0 bases, 7 bases remained unmatched. For the CDR3, the DNA is TGCAGTGCGCCCCCTAGCGGGGGTCCGAACACCGGGGAGCTGTTTTTT. As protein: CSAPPSGGPNTGELFF.

CDR3 coding DNA: TGCAGCGTTGAAATTAGAATGGCGAATCAGCCCCAGCATTTT. It translates to CSVEIRMANQPQHF. This rearrangement joins TRBV29-1 to TRBJ1-5; no definite D call. The CDR3 totals 14 residues. V was pared by 2 bases and J by 4 bases, with 12 bases between. Germline V gives CDR1 SQVTM, CDR2 ANQGSEA. The whole variable domain, remainder taken from reference TRBV29-1 and TRBJ1-5, is SAVISQKPSRDICQRGTSLTIQCQVDSQVTMMFWYRQQPGQSLTLIATANQGSEATYESGFVIDKFPISRPNLTFSTLTVSNMSPEDSSIYLCSVEIRMANQPQHFGDGTRLSIL.

This clonotype came up a few times. This chain links TRBV6-1 with TRBJ2-2; no reliable D call. Germline V gene lookup returns CDR1 MNHNS and CDR2 SASEGT. CDR3 size: 14 residues. Trimming removed 6 bases from V and 0 bases from J, with 8 bases in between. Written as DNA, the CDR3 is TGTGCCAGCAGATCAACTGCGAACACCGGGGAGCTGTTTTTT. Translation gives CASRSTANTGELFF.

This clonotype has just a few counts. The chain carries TRBV28 and TRBJ2-7; TRBD1 aligns across 7 bases. Germline values: CDR1 MDHEN, CDR2 SYDVKM. CDR3 length equals 14 residues. V was clipped by 2 bases and J by 5 bases; unmatched bases: 6. Here the CDR3 reads CASSLDDRAHEQYF. The CDR3 DNA reads TGTGCCAGCAGTTTAGATGACAGGGCCCACGAGCAGTACTTC.

The J gene is TRBJ2-7, the V gene TRBV5-1; 11 nucleotides agree with TRBD2. The CDR3 runs 17 residues. The junction had 9 bases not matched to a gene; V was cut back by 4 bases and J by 0 bases. The germline CDR1 and CDR2 sequences are SGHRS and YFSETQ. This chain's CDR3 is CASSLLAGGLSSYEQYF. DNA for the CDR3: TGCGCCAGCAGCCTTCTAGCGGGAGGCCTTAGCTCCTACGAGCAGTACTTC.

The rearrangement uses TRBV5-4 and TRBJ2-3, with D unclear. The V end was cut by 4 bases, the J end by 1 base, with 19 bases between. Germline lookup yields CDR1 SGHNT and CDR2 YYREEE (reference sequence). This CDR3 has 17 amino acids. The CDR3 coding sequence is TGTGCCAGCAGCCGCGGCCCTTCAATCCAAGGCACAGATACGCAGTATTTT. Translation gives CASSRGPSIQGTDTQYF.

The chain recombines TRBV7-6 with TRBJ2-5; possibly TRBD1 for D (5 bases). The CDR3 contains 14 residues. V was cut by 6 bases and J by 5 bases, with 16 bases left in between. The V gene's germline CDR1 is SGHVS and CDR2 FNYEAQ. CDR3 amino acids: CASSYFQGFETQYF. CDR3 nucleotide sequence: TGTGCCAGCAGTTATTTCCAGGGCTTCGAGACCCAGTACTTC.

Points on this clonotype: Lacking the conserved final phenylalanine or tryptophan, this CDR3 likely reflects a read error. The rearrangement uses TRBV20-1 and TRBJ2-5, with TRBD2 matching 7 bases. Germline V lookup: CDR1 DFQATT, CDR2 SNEGSKA (reference sequence). V shed 5 bases and J 3 bases; nucleotides not matched to a gene: 6. This CDR3 comprises 13 residues. CDR3 DNA: TGCAGTGCTCCGGGAGGATGGGAAGAGACCCAGTACTCC. This sequence encodes CSAPGGWEETQYS.

The gene calls are TRBV7-2 and TRBJ1-5, with D tentatively TRBD1 (6 bases). The CDR3 covers 14 residues. Deletions cut 5 bases from V and 5 bases from J, with 13 bases between. The germline CDR1 and CDR2 sequences are SGHTA and FQGNSA. The CDR3 DNA sequence: TGTGCCAGCAGCCGGGACATCACGGATCAGCCCCAGCATTTT. Protein product: CASSRDITDQPQHF. The complete variable domain, with remaining parts taken from reference TRBV7-2 and TRBJ1-5, reads GAGVSQSPSNKVTEKGKDVELRCDPISGHTALYWYRQSLGQGLEFLIYFQGNSAPDKSGLPSDRFSAERTGGSVSTLTIQRTQQEDSAVYLCASSRDITDQPQHFGDGTRLSIL.

This clonotype has more than one count but fewer than ten. The chain joins TRBV29-1 to TRBJ2-7; the D gene is possibly TRBD1 (6 bases). From germline, CDR1 is SQVTM and CDR2 ANQGSEA. The CDR3 covers 12 residues. This CDR3 is CSVARGSYEQYF. The DNA for the CDR3 is TGCAGTGTCGCCAGGGGATCCTACGAGCAGTACTTC.

V and J are TRBV10-1 and TRBJ2-1; 8 nucleotides match TRBD2. This CDR3 comprises 16 residues. With V trimmed by 3 bases and J by 0 bases, 4 bases remained unmatched. Germline lookup yields CDR1 WNHNN and CDR2 SYGVQD (reference sequence). The CDR3 region is CASSDSGTSSYNEQFF. In nucleotides, the CDR3 is TGCGCCAGCAGTGATAGCGGGACTAGCTCCTACAATGAGCAGTTCTTC.

In DNA, the CDR3 is TGTGCCTGGAGTTCCGGGGATAGTGGAAACACCATATATTTT. Translation gives CAWSSGDSGNTIYF. V usage is TRBV30 and J usage is TRBJ1-3, with unresolved D. This CDR3 comprises 14 residues. Germline CDR1 is GTSNPN and CDR2 is SVGIG (reference sequence). Trimming left V 2 bases short and J 3 bases short, with 11 bases between.

This clonotype was seen repeatedly, ten times or more. The chain couples TRBV9 to TRBJ1-2; D is uncertain. Trimming took off 0 bases at V and 8 bases at J, with 11 bases between the two ends. The CDR3 extends over 13 amino acids. The V gene's germline CDR1 is SGDLS and CDR2 YYNGEE. The chain's CDR3 is CASSVAQAGGYTF. The CDR3 DNA reads as TGTGCCAGCAGCGTAGCCCAGGCTGGGGGCTACACCTTC.

This clonotype was observed a few times. This chain links TRBV9 with TRBJ1-5, with D maybe TRBD1 (5 bases). Germline CDR1 and CDR2: SGDLS and YYNGEE. This CDR3 region has 13 residues. V gave up 4 bases and J gave up 5 bases, with 10 bases separating them. The CDR3 protein is CASSIDSHQPQHF. The DNA for the CDR3 is TGTGCCAGCAGCATCGACAGTCATCAGCCCCAGCATTTT.

The table lists this clonotype with many counts. This chain connects TRBV5-1 to TRBJ1-1; the D is unclear. Germline V gene lookup returns CDR1 SGHRS and CDR2 YFSETQ. Trimming stripped 1 base from V and 1 base from J, with 8 bases between. There are 14 residues in the CDR3. CDR3: CASSLPETNTEAFF. CDR3 DNA sequence: TGCGCCAGCAGCTTGCCAGAGACGAACACTGAAGCTTTCTTT. Full variable domain (missing parts from reference TRBV5-1 and TRBJ1-1): KAGVTQTPRYLIKTRGQQVTLSCSPISGHRSVSWYQQTPGQGLQFLFEYFSETQRNKGNFPGRFSGRQFSNSRSEMNVSTLELGDSALYLCASSLPETNTEAFFGQGTRLTVV.

The chain recombines TRBV12-3 or TRBV12-4 with TRBJ2-7; 9 nucleotides align to TRBD2. Losses at the gene ends were 2 bases for V and 2 bases for J; bases not matched to a gene: 10. The CDR3 has 17 residues. CDR3 amino acids: CASSLSVLAGRTYEQYF. The CDR3 DNA sequence: TGTGCCAGCAGTTTATCGGTCCTAGCGGGGCGAACCTACGAGCAGTACTTC.

In this sample, this clonotype turned up a few times. CDR3 loop: CASSQDRKQGNWELFF. The CDR3 DNA sequence: TGCGCCAGCAGCCAAGATAGGAAACAGGGAAACTGGGAGCTGTTTTTT. The chain couples TRBV4-1 to TRBJ2-2; a possible D gene is TRBD1 (6 bases). The V gene lost 0 bases and the J gene lost 9 bases, with 17 bases spanning the gap. Looked up from germline, CDR1 is MGHRA and CDR2 is YSYEKL. The CDR3 covers 16 residues.

V is TRBV14 and J is TRBJ2-7; 8 bases are shared with TRBD2. Germline-derived CDR1 and CDR2 are SGHDN and FVKESK. The CDR3 consists of 16 residues. V was clipped by 0 bases and J by 0 bases; unmatched bases: 4. The CDR3 region is CASSQDGGRSSYEQYF. The CDR3 DNA is TGTGCCAGCAGCCAAGACGGCGGGAGGAGCTCCTACGAGCAGTACTTC. Full variable domain (missing parts from reference TRBV14 and TRBJ2-7): EAGVTQFPSHSVIEKGQTVTLRCDPISGHDNLYWYRRVMGKEIKFLLHFVKESKQDESGMPNNRFLAERTGGTYSTLKVQPAELEDSGVYFCASSQDGGRSSYEQYFGPGTRLTVT.

V and J are TRBV6-1 and TRBJ2-1, with D possibly being TRBD1 (6 bases). Germline lookup yields CDR1 MNHNS and CDR2 SASEGT. The CDR3 consists of 14 residues. V gave up 6 bases and J gave up 3 bases, with 12 bases separating them. The CDR3 sequence is CASSKDSRYNEQFF. In DNA form, the CDR3 reads TGTGCCAGCAGCAAGGACAGCCGCTACAATGAGCAGTTCTTC.

This chain links TRBV7-9 with TRBJ2-1; no clear D. The CDR3 has 14 residues. Germline-derived CDR1 and CDR2 are SEHNR and FQNEAQ (reference sequence). Between the trimmed V and J ends, which lost 5 bases and 4 bases, there was a span of 12 bases. The CDR3 loop reads CASSQRPTYNEQFF. The CDR3 region has the DNA TGTGCCAGCAGCCAAAGACCGACGTACAATGAGCAGTTCTTC.